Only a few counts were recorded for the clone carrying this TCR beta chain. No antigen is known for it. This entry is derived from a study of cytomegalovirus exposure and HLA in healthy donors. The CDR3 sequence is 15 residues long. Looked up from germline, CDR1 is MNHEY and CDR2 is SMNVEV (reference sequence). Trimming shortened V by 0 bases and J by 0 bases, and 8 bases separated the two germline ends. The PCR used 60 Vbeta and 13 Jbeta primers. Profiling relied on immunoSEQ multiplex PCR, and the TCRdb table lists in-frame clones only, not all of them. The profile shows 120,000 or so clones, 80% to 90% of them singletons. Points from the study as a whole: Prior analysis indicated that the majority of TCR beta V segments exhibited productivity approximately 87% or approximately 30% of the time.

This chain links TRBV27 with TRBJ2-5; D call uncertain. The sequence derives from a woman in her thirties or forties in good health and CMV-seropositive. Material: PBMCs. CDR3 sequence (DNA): TGTGCCAGCAGTTTATCGTGGGCGAACCAAGAGACCCAGTACTTC. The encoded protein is CASSLSWANQETQYF.